This T cell receptor beta chain was profiled in a study of T cells in Graves' hyperthyroidism and ophthalmopathy (dated by TCRdb to about 2019). With regard to the full study: Peripheral blood samples were taken at initial diagnosis, before any treatment was given. To identify TCR V-J signatures that set the groups apart, the researchers used a discovery cohort of 100 patients, made up of around 40 with Graves' ophthalmopathy and some 58 with stable Graves' hyperthyroidism. Prospective prediction of ophthalmopathy was tested in an independent validation cohort of 18 to 20 hyperthyroidism patients and 17 patients who later progressed to ophthalmopathy. The 100 discovery patients were divided at random into training and test sets in a 7:3 ratio. The study also compared thyroid tissue and blood T-cell repertoires from 5 to 7 Graves' hyperthyroidism patients. Following sampling, methimazole starting at 30 mg daily was given to hyperthyroidism patients, and high-dose intravenous methylprednisolone was given to ophthalmopathy patients. TCR Vbeta CDR3 sequencing of some 140 peripheral blood samples (roughly 41 ophthalmopathy, 75 hyperthyroidism and approximately 17 progressor patients) is reported in the paper. The study at large found these results: A 13 V-J signature model separated ophthalmopathy from stable hyperthyroidism, with roughly 88% sensitivity and 81% to 82% specificity in cross-validation and 80%/75% in testing. Most expanded thyroid clonotypes (frequency above 0.001) were also detected in blood, suggesting blood repertoires may reflect thyroid immune responses. In validation, the model predicted progression to ophthalmopathy with roughly 66% sensitivity and 72% to 85% specificity, a median of 6.5 months before onset. No statistical method was used to set the sample size in advance, and investigators knew the group allocation.

Points on this clonotype: Its recognized antigen is unknown. The input lacks base qualities; no much larger clone sits a single base away.

TCR beta CDR3 regions were amplified from RNA transcripts. For the first round of RT-PCR on the TCR CDR3, the HTBI primer set was used together with the Qiagen OneStep RT-PCR kit. The libraries were constructed in a second round of multiplex PCR and then size-selected and purified. The libraries were sequenced on an Illumina HiSeq2000 using paired-end 100 bp reads. Turning to the authors' computational methods: SOAPnuke was used to process the raw data, with reads discarded if the reads contained adapters or uncalled bases, had a mean Phred below 15, or lacked an exact constant-primer or identifier match. COPE v1.2.5 was used to merge the high-quality paired reads, and each unique nucleotide sequence was defined as a clonotype. MiTCR v1.1 was used to align clonotypes to the IMGT TRBV, TRBD and TRBJ reference segments. Analysis was restricted to V-J combinations with a frequency above 0.0001, which covered 99% to 99.2% of repertoires. A TCS score was defined as the ratio of F50 (clonal expansion) to E x V (chaos), with BLOSUM62-based TCRdist applied between CDR3 peptides within each V-J. Welch's t-statistics and random forest reduced around 520 V-J features to some 14, which were used in a naive Bayes classifier (R e1071). In TCRdb, the public reads were trimmed at Q25 with fastp and aligned with MiXCR, with productive beta chains retained. Under each unique CDR3 protein, matching rows form one entry showing the most common genes and DNA. TCRdb assigned the V and J calls; the authors' analysis was not used. The sample table contains over 350,000 distinct CDR3 sequences; only one count was recorded for around a sixth of them. The ten biggest clones cover 40% of the sample.

Ophthalmopathy patients had moderately to severely active disease, Clinical Activity Score of at least 3, NOSPECS grade of at least 4, and duration under 3 months. The study excluded patients with uncontrolled infections, other autoimmune diseases, pregnancy or lactation. Diagnoses were based on clinical symptoms, serum thyroxine and TRAb, thyroid ultrasound and orbital computed tomography. PBMCs were separated from approximately 10 ml of fresh peripheral blood using Ficoll-Paque density gradient centrifugation. Trizol reagent was used to extract total RNA, and RNA quality was then checked on an Agilent 2100 Bioanalyzer. V ends up 4 bases short and J 5 bases short, with an unmatched junction base count of 8. The CDR3, from cysteine to phenylalanine, totals 15 residues. Only CDR3 DNA is held: 45 bases, read in frame from base 1. CDR1 and CDR2 were assigned from the germline V gene as SGHRS and YFSETQ.

The chain joins TRBV5-1 to TRBJ1-2; 10 central nucleotides agree with TRBD1. The clonotype was recovered from a man between 18 and 29 years old with Graves' ophthalmopathy. Sequencing was performed on blood. The sequenced DNA is TGCGCCAGCAGCCGACAGGGGGCGGGTGGATATGGCTACACCTTC. It translates as CASSRQGAGGYGYTF.